This T cell receptor beta chain was found in a study of pediatric ulcerative colitis. This clone was observed once. Rectal tissue came from one to two pinch biopsies taken at colonoscopy. Generated by immunoSEQ multiplex PCR, the TCRdb table keeps only in-frame clones and is missing some. The table lists around 40,000 clones, 75% of them singletons. This CDR3 region has 18 residues. Looked up from germline, CDR1 is SGHVS and CDR2 is FNYEAQ. Trimming pared 2 bases from V and 0 bases from J, leaving 17 bases between. The rearrangement uses TRBV7-6 and TRBJ2-1, with D perhaps TRBD2 (6 bases). The clonotype comes from a boy aged 10-17 years with severe ulcerative colitis. The sample consisted of gut tissue. The DNA for the CDR3 is TGTGCCAGCAGCTTACGGGAGTGGGGGGAGCGCTCCTACAATGAGCAGTTCTTC. This translates into CASSLREWGERSYNEQFF.